The 22 T cell receptor beta chains below were found in one sample sequenced in a study of cytomegalovirus exposure and HLA in healthy donors. Both 60 Vbeta primers and 13 Jbeta primers went into the PCR. The protocol was immunoSEQ multiplex PCR, while the TCRdb copy is restricted to in-frame clones and leaves out a portion. Here the sample spans roughly 150,000 clones, 80% to 85% being singletons. Sequenced input: PBMCs. These TCRs come from a male donor in good health and CMV-seronegative.

V gene TRBV6-5 combines with J gene TRBJ2-7, with a tentative D call TRBD2 (6 bases). Per the germline V gene, CDR1 is MNHEY and CDR2 is SVGAGI. V lost 5 bases and J 2 bases, leaving 16 bases between the germline ends. This CDR3 region has 15 residues. The CDR3 DNA sequence: TGTGCCAGCAGTACGGGGGATCGGGGGACCTACGAGCAGTACTTC. Translating gives CASSTGDRGTYEQYF.

This clone appeared a single time. V and J are TRBV11-2 and TRBJ2-3, with 9 bases lining up with TRBD2. Germline V lookup: CDR1 SGHAT, CDR2 FQNNGV. The CDR3 totals 18 residues. With 0 bases clipped from V and 6 bases from J, the junction kept 13 bases outside the gene matches. This CDR3 is CASSLDGVGLAGRDTQYF. DNA of the CDR3: TGTGCCAGCAGCTTAGATGGGGTAGGCCTAGCGGGGCGCGATACGCAGTATTTT. Full variable domain (missing parts from reference TRBV11-2 and TRBJ2-3): EAGVAQSPRYKIIEKRQSVAFWCNPISGHATLYWYQQILGQGPKLLIQFQNNGVVDDSQLPKDRFSAERLKGVDSTLKIQPAKLEDSAVYLCASSLDGVGLAGRDTQYFGPGTRLTVL.

The chain recombines TRBV11-2 with TRBJ1-2, with D unclear. Trimming left V 0 bases short and J 4 bases short, with 6 bases between. CDR3 length: 13 residues. Germline V CDR1 and CDR2: SGHAT, FQNNGV. CDR3 DNA: TGTGCCAGCAGCTTAGAGGTCAGCTATGGCTACACCTTC. It specifies CASSLEVSYGYTF.

This chain uses TRBV30 with TRBJ1-2; a possible D gene is TRBD1 (5 bases). Trimming pared 2 bases from V and 2 bases from J, leaving 12 bases between. CDR1 GTSNPN and CDR2 SVGIG come from the germline V gene (reference sequence). The CDR3 runs to 14 residues. The CDR3 loop is CAWSLDSTNYGYTF. CDR3 sequence (DNA): TGTGCCTGGAGTCTAGACAGTACAAACTATGGCTACACCTTC.

The rearrangement uses TRBV9 and TRBJ1-4, with 8 positions matching TRBD1. This CDR3 contains 16 residues. Losses at the gene ends were 4 bases for V and 8 bases for J; bases not matched to a gene: 13. Per the germline V gene, CDR1 is SGDLS and CDR2 is YYNGEE. CDR3: CASSRGTGQGGEKLFF. The CDR3 nucleotides read TGTGCCAGCAGCCGAGGGACAGGTCAAGGTGGGGAAAAACTGTTTTTT.

The J gene is TRBJ2-3, the V gene TRBV29-1; maybe TRBD2 (5 bases). The CDR3 sequence is 13 residues long. Germline V gives CDR1 SQVTM, CDR2 ANQGSEA. V was pared by 7 bases and J by 1 base, with 12 bases between. CDR3 sequence: CSGVAFGTDTQYF. The CDR3 nucleotides read TGCAGCGGAGTAGCGTTCGGCACAGATACGCAGTATTTT.

The chain has TRBV7-2 and TRBJ2-3, with D possibly matching TRBD1 (5 bases). In germline, CDR1 is SGHTA, CDR2 FQGNSA. V was pared by 1 base and J by 6 bases, with 14 bases between. The CDR3 contains 15 residues. The CDR3 is CASSLERQSRDTQYF. The CDR3 DNA sequence: TGTGCCAGCAGCTTAGAACGACAGAGCCGGGATACGCAGTATTTT.

The V call is TRBV6-6, the J call TRBJ1-1, with unresolved D. Per germline, CDR1 MNHNY and CDR2 SVGAGI (reference sequence). The CDR3 length is 13 residues. Trimming stripped 6 bases from V and 1 base from J, with 9 bases between. The CDR3 reads CASRKLWNTEAFF. CDR3 bases: TGTGCCAGCAGAAAACTATGGAACACTGAAGCTTTCTTT.

This chain links TRBV5-1 with TRBJ1-6, with TRBD1 as a possible D gene (6 bases). CDR1 is SGHRS and CDR2 is YFSETQ in the germline V gene. This CDR3 is 14 amino acids long. V lost 6 bases and J 5 bases, leaving 12 bases between the germline ends. The chain's CDR3 is CASTRDIDNSPLHF. The CDR3 DNA reads as TGCGCCAGCACAAGGGACATTGATAATTCACCCCTCCACTTT.

The V call is TRBV6-1, the J call TRBJ1-5; D is possibly TRBD1 (6 bases). CDR1 is MNHNS and CDR2 is SASEGT in the germline V gene. This CDR3 has 14 residues. Trimming shortened V by 5 bases and J by 1 base, and 9 bases separated the two germline ends. The CDR3 coding sequence is TGTGCCAGCAGTTTCGGACAGAGCAATCAGCCCCAGCATTTT. Its protein is CASSFGQSNQPQHF.

The V call is TRBV7-6, the J call TRBJ1-1, with unresolved D. Trimming pared 1 base from V and 1 base from J, leaving 7 bases between. This CDR3 is built from 14 residues. The germline V gene has CDR1 SGHVS and CDR2 FNYEAQ. CDR3 sequence (DNA): TGTGCCAGCAGCTTAGTGGCAGGGAACACTGAAGCTTTCTTT. Amino acid sequence: CASSLVAGNTEAFF.

A remark on this clone: A read error may account for a junction end that differs from germline. This chain links TRBV6-1 with TRBJ1-2, with 7 bases that match TRBD1. This CDR3 comprises 14 residues. Germline V gene sequence: CDR1 MNHNS, CDR2 SASEGT. The CDR3 is CASSLLQGSYGYAF. The CDR3, as DNA: TGTGCCAGCAGTTTGTTACAGGGGAGCTATGGCTACGCCTTC.

This clone was seen more than once but under ten times. V and J are TRBV6-1 and TRBJ2-5, with D unclear. The CDR3 is made up of 14 amino acids. Germline V gene data show CDR1 as MNHNS and CDR2 as SASEGT. V lost 1 base to trimming and J lost 1 base, with 7 bases between them. The CDR3 sequence: CASSEGGSQETQYF. The CDR3 region has the DNA TGTGCCAGCAGTGAAGGTGGCAGCCAAGAGACCCAGTACTTC.

The chain uses TRBV6-6 and TRBJ2-1, with TRBD1 identical over 8 bases. V dropped 6 bases and J dropped 5; count of bases not matched to a gene: 9. This CDR3 has 15 residues. CDR1 and CDR2 from the germline V gene are MNHNY and SVGAGI (reference sequence). The CDR3 protein is CASRLRDRKDNEQFF. As DNA, the CDR3 is TGTGCCAGCAGATTACGGGACAGGAAGGACAATGAGCAGTTCTTC.

This clone was detected once. V is TRBV9 and J is TRBJ2-7; TRBD2 matches at 7 bases. The germline V gene encodes CDR1 SGDLS and CDR2 YYNGEE. The CDR3 runs 16 residues. V lost 4 bases, J lost 0 bases, and 10 bases stayed unmatched. The DNA of the CDR3 is TGTGCCAGCAGCCCAGAGGGGAGGGTCAGCTCCTACGAGCAGTACTTC. This codes for CASSPEGRVSSYEQYF.

The gene calls are TRBV7-2 and TRBJ2-5, with 9 bases fitting TRBD1. The CDR3 contains 13 residues. From germline, CDR1 is SGHTA and CDR2 FQGNSA. The junction had 5 bases not matched to a gene; V was cut back by 1 base and J by 11 bases. The CDR3 is CASSLGDRAAQYF. The CDR3 DNA reads as TGTGCCAGCAGCTTAGGGGACAGGGCAGCGCAGTACTTC.

This chain links TRBV7-9 with TRBJ2-5; 8 nucleotides match TRBD1. Judging by the DNA end, TRBJ2-7 fits better; the J call may be wrong. The germline gives CDR1 SEHNR, CDR2 FQNEAQ (reference sequence). This CDR3 has 14 amino acids. The CDR3 reads CASSLGLQGGEQYF. The CDR3, as DNA: TGTGCCAGCAGCTTAGGCCTACAGGGGGGCGAGCAGTACTTC.

This clone has a handful of counts. The chain is built from TRBV29-1 and TRBJ2-5; possibly TRBD2 for D (6 bases). The CDR3 consists of 14 residues. With 6 bases removed from V and 3 bases from J, the gap between germline ends came to 17 bases. Germline V gives CDR1 SQVTM, CDR2 ANQGSEA. The CDR3 coding sequence is TGCAGCGTATCTCCCGGGACTGAGAAAGAGACCCAGTACTTC. This codes for CSVSPGTEKETQYF.

The chain couples TRBV4-1 to TRBJ2-7; D unclear. The CDR3 has 16 amino acids. With 1 base removed from V and 6 bases from J, the gap between germline ends came to 19 bases. In germline, CDR1 is MGHRA, CDR2 YSYEKL. The CDR3 loop is CASSQVSSALVGEQYF. CDR3 bases: TGCGCCAGCAGCCAAGTCTCCAGCGCCCTAGTGGGCGAGCAGTACTTC.

V gene TRBV11-2 combines with J gene TRBJ2-5; 8 bases map to TRBD2. After removal of 0 bases from V and 5 bases from J, the junction contained 2 bases not matched to a gene. Germline V CDR1 and CDR2: SGHAT, FQNNGV. The CDR3 has 14 amino acids. This chain's CDR3 is CASSLDGTRETQYF. The CDR3 bases are TGTGCCAGCAGCTTAGACGGGACTAGGGAGACCCAGTACTTC.

This chain uses TRBV2 with TRBJ2-3; TRBD2 is a possible D gene (6 bases). The CDR3 extends over 17 amino acids. V dropped 2 bases and J dropped 2 bases, with 17 bases sitting between them. Germline assignment: CDR1 SNHLY and CDR2 FYNNEI. The CDR3 DNA is TGTGCCAGCAGTGAAAATCAGGAGGGAGGATCCACAGATACGCAGTATTTT. It translates to CASSENQEGGSTDTQYF.

The chain employs TRBV2 and TRBJ2-3, with TRBD2 identical over 8 bases. Germline V gene lookup returns CDR1 SNHLY and CDR2 FYNNEI. Trimming took 6 bases from V and 4 from J; bases not matched to a gene: 6. CDR3 length: 14 amino acids. The CDR3 is CASRSGGGPDTQYF. Written as DNA, the CDR3 is TGTGCCAGCAGATCGGGGGGGGGCCCAGATACGCAGTATTTT.